This T cell receptor beta chain was identified during a study of TIL therapy for anti-PD-1-resistant metastatic lung cancer. In the study overall: Patients then received nivolumab; progressors got lymphodepletion, TIL and IL-2. Tumors had a median PD-L1 proportion score of about 6%. Tumors carried a median 1.5 non-synonymous mutations per megabase.

Indicated time point: pre-treatment sample, taken before nivolumab and TIL therapy. This was the immunoSEQ v3 assay. Each library reached some 2.1 million read pairs, or 5-6 million at deep level. Some clones are missing from TCRdb's copy, which holds only in-frame ones; the method was immunoSEQ multiplex PCR. This sample has 57,000 or so clones, with about nine tenths found just once. Germline V CDR1 and CDR2: KGHSH, LQKENI. The CDR3 runs to 16 residues. Trimming cost V 3 bases and J 2 bases, with 17 bases left between them. Sequencing used blood, obtained at baseline. This chain connects TRBV18 to TRBJ2-7; D uncertain. The sequence was collected from a person aged 25 to 79 with non-small cell lung cancer. Here the CDR3 reads CASSPEVGSYTYEQYF. DNA of the CDR3: TGTGCCAGCTCACCTGAAGTTGGGTCTTACACCTACGAGCAGTACTTC. The full variable domain, rest sourced from reference TRBV18 and TRBJ2-7, is NAGVMQNPRHLVRRRGQEARLRCSPMKGHSHVYWYRQLPEEGLKFMVYLQKENIIDESGMPKERFSAEFPKEGPSILRIQQVVRGDSAAYFCASSPEVGSYTYEQYFGPGTRLTVT.